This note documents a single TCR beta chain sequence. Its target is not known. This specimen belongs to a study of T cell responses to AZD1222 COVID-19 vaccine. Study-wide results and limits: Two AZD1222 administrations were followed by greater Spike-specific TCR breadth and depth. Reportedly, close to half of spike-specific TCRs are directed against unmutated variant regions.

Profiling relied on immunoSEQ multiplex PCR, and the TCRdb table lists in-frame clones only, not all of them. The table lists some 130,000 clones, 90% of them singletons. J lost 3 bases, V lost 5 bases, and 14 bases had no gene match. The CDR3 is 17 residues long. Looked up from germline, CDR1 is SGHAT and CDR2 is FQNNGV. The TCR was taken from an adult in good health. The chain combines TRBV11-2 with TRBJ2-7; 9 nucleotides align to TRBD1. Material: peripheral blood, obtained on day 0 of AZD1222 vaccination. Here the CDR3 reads CASSPTIRDRAYYEQYF. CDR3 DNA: TGTGCCAGCAGCCCAACGATCCGGGACAGGGCGTACTACGAGCAGTACTTC.